This passage covers 23 T cell receptor beta chains from one sample sequenced in a study of blood T cell repertoires in COVID-19 (dated by TCRdb to 2019 to 2021). The library came from the immunoSEQ multiplex PCR assay. Not all clones reach the TCRdb copy of this immuneACCESS table, which keeps in-frame sequences only. Checked studies attribute under half of the gap to unresolved V genes and leave the rest unexplained. For this sample there are roughly 250,000 clones; approximately 86% appear just once. The ten largest clones capture more than 6% of the sample. The sample taken for sequencing was peripheral blood. These receptors were collected from a man in his 60s who had recovered from COVID-19.

Concerning this clone itself: Other DNA sequences from this sample encode an identical CDR3 as well. Here the CDR3 reads CASRRGTEAFF. The CDR3 DNA sequence: TGTGCCAGCAGAAGAGGCACTGAAGCTTTCTTT. The rearrangement links TRBV6-5 to TRBJ1-1; D remains unclear. Trimming pared 6 bases from V and 4 bases from J, leaving 6 bases between. From germline, CDR1 is MNHEY and CDR2 SVGAGI. There are 11 residues in the CDR3.

This chain uses TRBV10-3 with TRBJ1-5, with a tentative D call TRBD1 (5 bases). The CDR3 runs to 16 residues. Germline CDR1 and CDR2: ENHRY and SYGVKD. V lost 2 bases and J 0 bases, leaving 11 bases between the germline ends. CDR3 DNA sequence: TGTGCCATCAGTGAGAGGGGTGGGGATAGCAATCAGCCCCAGCATTTT. Translated, it gives CAISERGGDSNQPQHF.

The chain links TRBV18 to TRBJ1-3; the match to TRBD1 covers 7 bases. V lost 3 bases to trimming and J lost 5 bases; unmatched junction nucleotides: 7. The CDR3 is made up of 15 amino acids. The germline V gene encodes CDR1 KGHSH and CDR2 LQKENI. The CDR3 protein is CASSPQGQTRNTIYF. DNA for the CDR3: TGTGCCAGCTCACCCCAGGGACAGACCCGAAACACCATATATTTT.

The chain recombines TRBV5-8 with TRBJ2-5; 16 bases are shared with TRBD2. This CDR3 has 17 residues. The germline gives CDR1 SGHTS, CDR2 YDEGEE. The trim removed 4 bases at V and 2 bases at J, leaving 5 bases unmatched. In DNA form, the CDR3 reads TGTGCCAGCAGCCAGGGACTAGCGGGGGGGCAACAAGAGACCCAGTACTTC. Its translation: CASSQGLAGGQQETQYF.

The rearrangement joins TRBV3-1 (or the pseudogene TRBV3-2) to TRBJ1-3; D is perhaps TRBD1 (5 bases). In germline, CDR1 is LGHDT, CDR2 YNNKEL (reference sequence). The CDR3 is made up of 15 amino acids. V was pared by 4 bases and J by 2 bases, with 12 bases between. CDR3 bases: TGTGCCAGCAGCCCTTCCTGGGGGGCTGGAAACACCATATATTTT. Its translation: CASSPSWGAGNTIYF.

V is TRBV2 and J is TRBJ1-6; 8 bases line up with TRBD1. V dropped 7 bases and J dropped 10; count of bases not matched to a gene: 9. The CDR3 consists of 14 residues. From germline, CDR1 is SNHLY and CDR2 FYNNEI. In DNA, the CDR3 is TGTGCCAGCACCCCGACAGGGGAGGTCTCACCCCTCCACTTT. Its translation: CASTPTGEVSPLHF. The full variable domain, its missing parts supplied by reference TRBV2 and TRBJ1-6, is EPEVTQTPSHQVTQMGQEVILRCVPISNHLYFYWYRQILGQKVEFLVSFYNNEISEKSEIFDDQFSVERPDGSNFTLKIRSTKLEDSAMYFCASTPTGEVSPLHFGNGTRLTVT.

V usage is TRBV18 and J usage is TRBJ2-1; 11 nucleotides align to TRBD2. The germline V gene encodes CDR1 KGHSH and CDR2 LQKENI. CDR3 length equals 15 residues. Trimming removed 2 bases from V and 5 bases from J; junction bases left unmatched: 2. CDR3 region: CASSPGTSGDNEQFF. CDR3 bases: TGTGCCAGCTCACCAGGGACTAGCGGAGACAATGAGCAGTTCTTC.

This clone was detected only a few times. This chain connects TRBV7-9 to TRBJ2-1; 8 bases map to TRBD1. The CDR3 runs to 13 residues. Germline CDR1 and CDR2: SEHNR and FQNEAQ (reference sequence). V lost 4 bases and J lost 10; bases outside the gene matches: 6. CDR3 residues: CASSYRDRLEQFF. The DNA for the CDR3 is TGTGCCAGCAGCTACCGGGACAGGTTGGAGCAGTTCTTC. The whole variable domain, filled in from reference TRBV7-9 and TRBJ2-1, reads DTGVSQNPRHKITKRGQNVTFRCDPISEHNRLYWYRQTLGQGPEFLTYFQNEAQLEKSRLLSDRFSAERPKGSFSTLEIQRTEQGDSAMYLCASSYRDRLEQFFGPGTRLTVL.

The chain uses TRBV5-6 and TRBJ1-4; maybe TRBD1 (5 bases). CDR1 and CDR2 (germline): SGHDT, YYEEEE. The V and J ends lost 4 bases and 3 bases respectively, with 13 bases between them. The CDR3 is 15 amino acids. The CDR3 is CASSLVPGPNEKLFF. DNA for the CDR3: TGTGCCAGCAGCCTGGTCCCAGGGCCTAATGAAAAACTGTTTTTT.

V gene TRBV3-1 (or the pseudogene TRBV3-2) combines with J gene TRBJ2-1; the D gene is possibly TRBD1 (5 bases). This CDR3 contains 18 residues. Trimming stripped 2 bases from V and 0 bases from J, with 17 bases between. Germline loops: CDR1 LGHDT, CDR2 YNNKEL (reference sequence). The CDR3 reads CASSQLGHLVSSYNEQFF. The DNA for the CDR3 is TGTGCCAGCAGCCAACTAGGACACCTGGTAAGCTCCTACAATGAGCAGTTCTTC.

This rearrangement joins TRBV9 to TRBJ1-4; D unclear. Germline lookup yields CDR1 SGDLS and CDR2 YYNGEE. The CDR3 spans 14 residues. V was clipped by 3 bases and J by 8 bases, with 14 bases between them. The CDR3, as DNA: TGTGCCAGCAGCGCAGCGCATGGCGGGGAAAAACTGTTTTTT. It specifies CASSAAHGGEKLFF.

This chain uses TRBV12-5 with TRBJ2-7, with D perhaps matching TRBD2 (6 bases). The CDR3 extends over 13 amino acids. V gave up 0 bases and J gave up 6 bases, with 9 bases separating them. Per germline, CDR1 LGHNT and CDR2 FRNRAP. CDR3 nucleotides: TGTGCTAGTGGTTTGGTAGGAGGGACCGAGCAGTACTTC. This translates into CASGLVGGTEQYF.

This chain connects TRBV7-8 to TRBJ2-3; weak D call: TRBD1 (6 bases). The CDR3 is 17 residues long. Between the trimmed V and J ends, which lost 5 bases and 4 bases, there was a span of 22 bases. Looked up from germline, CDR1 is SGHVS and CDR2 is FQNEAQ. The CDR3 DNA sequence: TGTGCCAGCAGCCTTATTTCACAGGGAAAAGGGGCAGATACGCAGTATTTT. This gives the protein CASSLISQGKGADTQYF.

The rearrangement uses TRBV6-6 and TRBJ1-5; D is ambiguous. V was trimmed by 2 bases and J by 6 bases, leaving 17 bases between them. The CDR3 is made up of 16 amino acids. The germline gives CDR1 MNHNY, CDR2 SVGAGI (reference sequence). The CDR3 nucleotides are TGTGCCAGCAGTTACGCGGGTTCTAGACCGGGTCAGCCCCAGCATTTT. Residues: CASSYAGSRPGQPQHF.

This chain uses TRBV19 with TRBJ2-5; TRBD1 is a possible D gene (6 bases). The CDR3 is made up of 16 amino acids. Deletions cut 5 bases from V and 0 bases from J, with 16 bases between. Per germline, CDR1 LNHDA and CDR2 SQIVND (reference sequence). CDR3 region: CASSAELTGYQETQYF. As DNA, the CDR3 is TGTGCCAGTAGTGCCGAATTAACAGGGTACCAAGAGACCCAGTACTTC.

V is TRBV20-1 and J is TRBJ1-5; D is ambiguous. This CDR3 comprises 13 residues. Trimming removed 3 bases at V and 1 base at J, with 7 bases between. Germline V gene sequence: CDR1 DFQATT, CDR2 SNEGSKA (reference sequence). The CDR3 protein is CSASGQSNQPQHF. The CDR3, as DNA: TGCAGTGCTAGTGGGCAGAGCAATCAGCCCCAGCATTTT.

This clone was recorded once. The rearrangement uses TRBV18 and TRBJ1-1, with D uncertain. CDR1 KGHSH and CDR2 LQKENI come from the germline V gene. The CDR3 contains 14 residues. Trimming stripped 1 base from V and 5 bases from J, with 11 bases between. The CDR3 region is CASSPLSGYTEAFF. CDR3 bases: TGTGCCAGCTCACCACTCTCAGGCTATACTGAAGCTTTCTTT.

This sequence joins TRBV3-1 (or the pseudogene TRBV3-2) and TRBJ2-7, with D possibly matching TRBD2 (6 bases). The CDR3 is 14 amino acids. Between the trimmed V and J ends, which lost 5 bases and 0 bases, there was a span of 11 bases. Germline assignment: CDR1 LGHDT and CDR2 YNNKEL (reference sequence). The CDR3 coding sequence is TGTGCCAGCAGCGCGGGACGGAGCTCCTACGAGCAGTACTTC. This codes for CASSAGRSSYEQYF.

This chain uses TRBV5-1 with TRBJ2-5, with TRBD1 as a possible D gene (6 bases). The germline V gene encodes CDR1 SGHRS and CDR2 YFSETQ. The V and J ends lost 2 bases and 5 bases respectively, with 19 bases between them. CDR3 length: 16 residues. CDR3 sequence (DNA): TGCGCCAGCAGCTTTACCGGGACACAAAAGAGGGAGACCCAGTACTTC. The encoded protein is CASSFTGTQKRETQYF.

This clone was counted a few times. This rearrangement joins TRBV6-5 to TRBJ2-3; 8 bases fit TRBD1. Germline V gene lookup returns CDR1 MNHEY and CDR2 SVGAGI. This CDR3 comprises 15 residues. Trimming took 2 bases from V and 2 from J; bases not matched to a gene: 3. CDR3 bases: TGTGCCAGCAGTTACCGACAGGGGAACACAGATACGCAGTATTTT. Protein product: CASSYRQGNTDTQYF.

This clone was seen only once. The chain links TRBV15 to TRBJ2-7; TRBD1 might be the D (5 bases). CDR1 LNHNV and CDR2 YYDKDF come from the germline V gene (reference sequence). V lost 0 bases and J lost 4, with 16 bases in between. The CDR3 has 16 amino acids. CDR3 sequence: CATSRDRVGLTYEQYF. CDR3 nucleotides: TGTGCCACCAGCAGAGATCGTGTGGGGCTCACATACGAGCAGTACTTC.

The chain carries TRBV2 and TRBJ2-5; perhaps TRBD1 as D (5 bases). The CDR3 totals 13 residues. Germline V lookup: CDR1 SNHLY, CDR2 FYNNEI. V dropped 7 bases and J dropped 4 bases, with 13 bases sitting between them. The CDR3 region has the DNA TGTGCCAGCATGCCAGGGATGGGAGAGACCCAGTACTTC. Translation gives CASMPGMGETQYF.

The chain combines TRBV6-5 with TRBJ1-2; possible D gene TRBD1, 5 bases. This CDR3 spans 14 amino acids. Germline CDR1 and CDR2: MNHEY and SVGAGI. V gave up 8 bases and J gave up 7 bases, with 20 bases separating them. This chain's CDR3 is CASVRRQGTFGYTF. The CDR3 DNA reads TGTGCCAGCGTGCGACGGCAGGGTACTTTTGGCTACACCTTC.